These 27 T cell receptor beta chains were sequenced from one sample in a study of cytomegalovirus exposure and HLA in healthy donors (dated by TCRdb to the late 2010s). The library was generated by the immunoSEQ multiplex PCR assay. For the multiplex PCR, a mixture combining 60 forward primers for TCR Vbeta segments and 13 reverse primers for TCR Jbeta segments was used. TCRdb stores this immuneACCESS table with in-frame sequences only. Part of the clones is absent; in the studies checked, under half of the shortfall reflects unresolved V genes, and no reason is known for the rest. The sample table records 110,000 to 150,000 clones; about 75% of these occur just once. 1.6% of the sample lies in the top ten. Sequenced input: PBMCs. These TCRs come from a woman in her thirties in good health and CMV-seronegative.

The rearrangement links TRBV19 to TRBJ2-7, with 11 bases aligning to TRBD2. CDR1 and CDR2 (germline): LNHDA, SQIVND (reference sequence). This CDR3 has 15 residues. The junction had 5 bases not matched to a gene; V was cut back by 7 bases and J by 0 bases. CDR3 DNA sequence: TGTGCCAGTACCACCGGACTAGCGGGCTCCTACGAGCAGTACTTC. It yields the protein CASTTGLAGSYEQYF.

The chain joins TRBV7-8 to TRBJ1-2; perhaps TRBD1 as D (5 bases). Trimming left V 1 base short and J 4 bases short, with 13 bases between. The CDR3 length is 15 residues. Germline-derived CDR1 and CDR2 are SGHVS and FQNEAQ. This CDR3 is CASSLGGSVFYGYTF. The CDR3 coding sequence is TGTGCCAGCAGCTTAGGGGGCAGCGTCTTCTATGGCTACACCTTC.

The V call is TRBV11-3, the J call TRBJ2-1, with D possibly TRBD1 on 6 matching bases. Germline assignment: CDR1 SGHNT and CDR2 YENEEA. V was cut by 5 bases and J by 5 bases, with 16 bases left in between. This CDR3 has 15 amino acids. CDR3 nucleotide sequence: TGTGCCAGCAGCACCAGGGGTACTACTAACAATGAGCAGTTCTTC. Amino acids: CASSTRGTTNNEQFF.

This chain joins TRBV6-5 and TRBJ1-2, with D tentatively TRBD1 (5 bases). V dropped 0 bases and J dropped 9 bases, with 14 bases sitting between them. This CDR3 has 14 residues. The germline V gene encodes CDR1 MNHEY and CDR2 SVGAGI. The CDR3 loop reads CASSYSMSGGSYTF. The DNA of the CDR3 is TGTGCCAGCAGTTACTCGATGTCGGGGGGGAGCTACACCTTC.

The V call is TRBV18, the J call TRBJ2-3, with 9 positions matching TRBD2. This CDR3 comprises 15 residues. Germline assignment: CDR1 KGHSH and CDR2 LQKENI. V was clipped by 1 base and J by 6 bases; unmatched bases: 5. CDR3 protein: CASSPQREVVDTQYF. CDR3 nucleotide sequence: TGTGCCAGCTCACCACAGCGGGAGGTGGTTGATACGCAGTATTTT. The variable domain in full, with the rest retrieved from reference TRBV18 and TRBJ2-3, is NAGVMQNPRHLVRRRGQEARLRCSPMKGHSHVYWYRQLPEEGLKFMVYLQKENIIDESGMPKERFSAEFPKEGPSILRIQQVVRGDSAAYFCASSPQREVVDTQYFGPGTRLTVL.

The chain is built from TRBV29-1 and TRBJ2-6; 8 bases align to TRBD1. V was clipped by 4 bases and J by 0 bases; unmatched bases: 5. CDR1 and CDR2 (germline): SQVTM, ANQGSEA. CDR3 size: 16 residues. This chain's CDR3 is CSVAWTGSSGANVLTF. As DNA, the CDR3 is TGCAGCGTTGCCTGGACAGGGAGCTCTGGGGCCAACGTCCTGACTTTC.

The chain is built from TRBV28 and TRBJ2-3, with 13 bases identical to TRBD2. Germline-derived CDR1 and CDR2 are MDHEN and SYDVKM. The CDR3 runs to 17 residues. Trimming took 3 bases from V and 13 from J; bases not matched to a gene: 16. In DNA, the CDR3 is TGTGCCAGCAGTTTGTCGGCTACTAGCGGGGGGGCAGTACTGAAGTATTTT. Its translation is CASSLSATSGGAVLKYF.

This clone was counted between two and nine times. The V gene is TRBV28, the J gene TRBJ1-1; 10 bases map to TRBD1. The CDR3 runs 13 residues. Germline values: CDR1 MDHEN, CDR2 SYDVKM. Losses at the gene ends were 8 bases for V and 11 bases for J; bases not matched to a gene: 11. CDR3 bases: TGTGCCAGCGCCCGACAGGGGGCCTCCATCGCTTTCTTT. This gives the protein CASARQGASIAFF.

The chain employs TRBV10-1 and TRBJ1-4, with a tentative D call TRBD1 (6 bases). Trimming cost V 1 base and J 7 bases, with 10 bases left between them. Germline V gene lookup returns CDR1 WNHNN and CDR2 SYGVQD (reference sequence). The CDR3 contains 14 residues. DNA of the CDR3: TGCGCCAGCAGTGAGTACGTGGGGGCTGAAAAACTGTTTTTT. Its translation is CASSEYVGAEKLFF.

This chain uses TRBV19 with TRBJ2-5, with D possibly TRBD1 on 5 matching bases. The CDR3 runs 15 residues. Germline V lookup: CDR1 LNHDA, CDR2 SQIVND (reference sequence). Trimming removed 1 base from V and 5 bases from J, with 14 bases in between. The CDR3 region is CASSIAAGLWETQYF. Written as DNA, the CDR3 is TGTGCCAGTAGTATAGCGGCAGGGCTGTGGGAGACCCAGTACTTC.

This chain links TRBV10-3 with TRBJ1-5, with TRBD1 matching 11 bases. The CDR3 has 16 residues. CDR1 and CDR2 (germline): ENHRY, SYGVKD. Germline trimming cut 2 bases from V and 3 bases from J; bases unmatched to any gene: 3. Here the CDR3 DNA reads TGTGCCATCAGTGAGGGGACAGGGGGAGTCAATCAGCCCCAGCATTTT. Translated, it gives CAISEGTGGVNQPQHF.

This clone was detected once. The CDR3 nucleotides read TGCGCCAGCAGACCCGACAGGGGAGTAACTCGGCTAGCGGGATCGTCACTCTACGAGCAGTACTTC. The encoded protein is CASRPDRGVTRLAGSSLYEQYF. V is TRBV5-1 and J is TRBJ2-7; D may be TRBD2 (9 bases). V lost 5 bases and J lost 3, with 39 bases in between. Germline V gene data show CDR1 as SGHRS and CDR2 as YFSETQ. The CDR3 covers 22 residues.

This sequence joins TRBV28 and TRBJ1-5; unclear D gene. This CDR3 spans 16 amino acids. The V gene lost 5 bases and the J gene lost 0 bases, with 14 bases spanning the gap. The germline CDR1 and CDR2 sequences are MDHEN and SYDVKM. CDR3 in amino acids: CASSPSTGYSNQPQHF. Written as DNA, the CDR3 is TGTGCCAGCAGTCCCTCGACGGGGTATAGCAATCAGCCCCAGCATTTT. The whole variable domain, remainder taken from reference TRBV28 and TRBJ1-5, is DVKVTQSSRYLVKRTGEKVFLECVQDMDHENMFWYRQDPGLGLRLIYFSYDVKMKEKGDIPEGYSVSREKKERFSLILESASTNQTSMYLCASSPSTGYSNQPQHFGDGTRLSIL.

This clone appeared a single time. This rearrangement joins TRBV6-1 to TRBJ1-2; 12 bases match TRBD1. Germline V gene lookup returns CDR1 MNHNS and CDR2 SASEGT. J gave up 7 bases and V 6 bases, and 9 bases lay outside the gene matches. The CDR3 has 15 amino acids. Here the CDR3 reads CASRESGTGGLGYTF. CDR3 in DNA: TGTGCCAGCAGGGAGTCCGGGACAGGGGGCCTTGGCTACACCTTC.

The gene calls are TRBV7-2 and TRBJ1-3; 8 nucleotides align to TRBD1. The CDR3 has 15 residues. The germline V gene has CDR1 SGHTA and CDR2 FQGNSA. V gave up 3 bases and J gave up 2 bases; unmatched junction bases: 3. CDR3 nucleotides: TGTGCCAGCAGCTTGGACAGGGAGGCTGGAAACACCATATATTTT. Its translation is CASSLDREAGNTIYF.

The CDR3 sequence: CASRQGNGNTIYF. CDR3 DNA sequence: TGTGCCAGCAGACAGGGGAATGGAAACACCATATATTTT. The chain carries TRBV6-1 and TRBJ1-3; 7 bases map to TRBD1. The CDR3 sequence is 13 residues long. Trimming took 6 bases from V and 3 from J; bases not matched to a gene: 2. CDR1 is MNHNS, CDR2 SASEGT, per germline.

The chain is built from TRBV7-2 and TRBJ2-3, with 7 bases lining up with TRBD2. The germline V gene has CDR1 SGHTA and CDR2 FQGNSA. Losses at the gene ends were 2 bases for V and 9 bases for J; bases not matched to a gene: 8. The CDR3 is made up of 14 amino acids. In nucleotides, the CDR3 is TGTGCCAGCAGCTTAAATCCTAGCGGTGGCACGCAGTATTTT. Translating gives CASSLNPSGGTQYF.

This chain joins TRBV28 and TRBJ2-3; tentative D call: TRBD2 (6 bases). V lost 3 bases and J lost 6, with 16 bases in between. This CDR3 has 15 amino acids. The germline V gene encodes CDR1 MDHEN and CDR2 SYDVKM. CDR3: CASSFYMTGVDTQYF. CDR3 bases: TGTGCCAGCAGTTTTTATATGACGGGGGTTGATACGCAGTATTTT.

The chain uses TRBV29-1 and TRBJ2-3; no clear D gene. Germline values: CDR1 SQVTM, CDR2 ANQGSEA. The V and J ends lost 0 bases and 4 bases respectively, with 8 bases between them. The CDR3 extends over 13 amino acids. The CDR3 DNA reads TGCAGCGTTGAAGACTCGTTTTCAGATACGCAGTATTTT. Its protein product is CSVEDSFSDTQYF.

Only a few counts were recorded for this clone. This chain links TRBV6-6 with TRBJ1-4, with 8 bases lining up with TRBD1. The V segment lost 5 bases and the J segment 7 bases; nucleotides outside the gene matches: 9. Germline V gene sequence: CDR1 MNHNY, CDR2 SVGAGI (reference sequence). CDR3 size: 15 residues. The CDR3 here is CASSLQGARVEKLFF. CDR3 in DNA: TGTGCCAGCAGTCTGCAGGGGGCGCGGGTTGAAAAACTGTTTTTT.

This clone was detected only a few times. The CDR3 region has the DNA TGTGCCAGCAGCACATATGCATCAAGCACTGAAGCTTTCTTT. Protein: CASSTYASSTEAFF. This chain joins TRBV9 and TRBJ1-1; D uncertain. Trimming took off 4 bases at V and 4 bases at J, with 14 bases between the two ends. The CDR3 has 14 residues. From germline, CDR1 is SGDLS and CDR2 YYNGEE.

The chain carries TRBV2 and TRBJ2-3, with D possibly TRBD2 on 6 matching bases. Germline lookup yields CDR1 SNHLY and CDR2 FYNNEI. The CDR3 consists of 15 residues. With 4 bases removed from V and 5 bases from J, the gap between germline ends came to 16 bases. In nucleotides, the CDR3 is TGTGCCAGCAGTGCGATGAGCGGGTATGGAGATACGCAGTATTTT. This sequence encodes CASSAMSGYGDTQYF.

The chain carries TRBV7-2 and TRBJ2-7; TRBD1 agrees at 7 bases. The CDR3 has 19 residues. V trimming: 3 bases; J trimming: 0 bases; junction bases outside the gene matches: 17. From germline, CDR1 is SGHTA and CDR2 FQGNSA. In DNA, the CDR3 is TGTGCCAGCAGCTTCCGGGACAGAGTTTTCGCGGGCTCCTCCTACGAGCAGTACTTC. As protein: CASSFRDRVFAGSSYEQYF.

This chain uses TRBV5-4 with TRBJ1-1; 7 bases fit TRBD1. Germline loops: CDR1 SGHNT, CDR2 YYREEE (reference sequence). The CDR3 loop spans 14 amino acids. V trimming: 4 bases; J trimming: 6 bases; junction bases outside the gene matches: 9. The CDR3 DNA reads TGTGCCAGCAGCATCGACAGGGAACGTCCTGAAGCTTTCTTT. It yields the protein CASSIDRERPEAFF.

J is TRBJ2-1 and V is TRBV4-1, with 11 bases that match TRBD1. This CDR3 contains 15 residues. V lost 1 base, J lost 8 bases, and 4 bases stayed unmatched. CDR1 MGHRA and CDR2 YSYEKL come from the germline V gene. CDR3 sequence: CASSQVGTGGHEQFF. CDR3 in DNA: TGCGCCAGCAGCCAAGTGGGGACAGGGGGTCATGAGCAGTTCTTC.

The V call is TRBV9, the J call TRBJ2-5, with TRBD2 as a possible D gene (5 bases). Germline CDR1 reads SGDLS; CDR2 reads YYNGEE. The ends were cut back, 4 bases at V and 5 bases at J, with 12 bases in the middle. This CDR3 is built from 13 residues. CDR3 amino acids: CASSLGVRETQYF. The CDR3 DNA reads TGTGCCAGCAGCCTCGGGGTCAGGGAGACCCAGTACTTC.

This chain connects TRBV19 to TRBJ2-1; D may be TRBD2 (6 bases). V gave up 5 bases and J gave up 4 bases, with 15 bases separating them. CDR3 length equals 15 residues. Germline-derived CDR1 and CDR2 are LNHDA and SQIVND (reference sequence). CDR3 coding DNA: TGTGCCAGTAGTTTTACCGGGACTCCTTACAATGAGCAGTTCTTC. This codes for CASSFTGTPYNEQFF.